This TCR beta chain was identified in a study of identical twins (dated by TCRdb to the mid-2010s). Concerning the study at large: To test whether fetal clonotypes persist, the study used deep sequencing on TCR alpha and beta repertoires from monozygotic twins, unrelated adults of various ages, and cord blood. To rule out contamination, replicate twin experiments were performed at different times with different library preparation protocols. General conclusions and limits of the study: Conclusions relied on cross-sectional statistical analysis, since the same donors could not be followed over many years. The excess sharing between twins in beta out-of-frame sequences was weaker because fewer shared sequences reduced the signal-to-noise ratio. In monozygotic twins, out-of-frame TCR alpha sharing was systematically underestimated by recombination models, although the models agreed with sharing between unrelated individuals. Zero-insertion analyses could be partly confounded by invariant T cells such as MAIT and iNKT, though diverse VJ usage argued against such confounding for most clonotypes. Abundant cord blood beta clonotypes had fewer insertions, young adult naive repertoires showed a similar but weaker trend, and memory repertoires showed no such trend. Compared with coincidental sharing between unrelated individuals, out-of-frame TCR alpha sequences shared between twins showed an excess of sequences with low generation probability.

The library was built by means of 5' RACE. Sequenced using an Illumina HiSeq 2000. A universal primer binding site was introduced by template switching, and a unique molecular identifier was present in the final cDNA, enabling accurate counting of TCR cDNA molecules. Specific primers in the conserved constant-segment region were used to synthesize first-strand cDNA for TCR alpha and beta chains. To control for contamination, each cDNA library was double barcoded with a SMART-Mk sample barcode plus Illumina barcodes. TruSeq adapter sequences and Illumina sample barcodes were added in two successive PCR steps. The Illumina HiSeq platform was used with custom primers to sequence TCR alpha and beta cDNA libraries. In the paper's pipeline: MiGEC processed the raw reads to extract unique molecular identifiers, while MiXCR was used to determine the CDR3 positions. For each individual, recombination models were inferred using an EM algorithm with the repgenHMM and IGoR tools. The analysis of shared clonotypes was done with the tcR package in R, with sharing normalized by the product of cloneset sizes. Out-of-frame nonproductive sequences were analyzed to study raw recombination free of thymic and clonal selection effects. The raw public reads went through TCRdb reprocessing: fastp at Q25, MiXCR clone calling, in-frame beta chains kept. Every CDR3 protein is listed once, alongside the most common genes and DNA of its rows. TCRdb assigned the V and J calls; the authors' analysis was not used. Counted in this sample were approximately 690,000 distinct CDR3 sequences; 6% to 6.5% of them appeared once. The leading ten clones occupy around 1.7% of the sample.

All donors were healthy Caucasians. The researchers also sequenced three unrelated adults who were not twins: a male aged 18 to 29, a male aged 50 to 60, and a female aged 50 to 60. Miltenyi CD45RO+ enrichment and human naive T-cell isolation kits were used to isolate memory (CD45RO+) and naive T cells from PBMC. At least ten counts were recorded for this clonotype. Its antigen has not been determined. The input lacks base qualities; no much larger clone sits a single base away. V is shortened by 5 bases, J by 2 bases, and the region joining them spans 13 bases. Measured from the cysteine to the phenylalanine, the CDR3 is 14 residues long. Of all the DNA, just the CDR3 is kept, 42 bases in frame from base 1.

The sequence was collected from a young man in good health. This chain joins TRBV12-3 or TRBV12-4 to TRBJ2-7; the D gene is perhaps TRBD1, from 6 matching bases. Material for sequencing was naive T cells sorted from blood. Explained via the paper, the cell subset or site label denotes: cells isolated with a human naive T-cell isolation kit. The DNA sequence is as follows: TGTGCCAGCAGTCACAGGGCTTCCCCCTACGAGCAGTACTTC. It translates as CASSHRASPYEQYF.